These T cell receptor beta chains were read from a single sample in a study of cytomegalovirus exposure and HLA in healthy donors. Using immunoSEQ multiplex PCR, the repertoire was profiled, and TCRdb retains in-frame clones only, with some absent. The top ten hold around 2.1% of the sample, which has 200,000 or so clones, around 81% seen once. Source material: PBMCs. The receptors stem from a young woman in good health and CMV-seropositive. Each CDR3 is given without its conserved first and last residue. A D gene is named only where the DNA matches it firmly.

. | TRBV28 | ASSLLVGTEAF
. | TRBV19 | ASGNRANNQPQH
. | TRBV7-8 | ASSVLRGANTGELF
. | TRBV30 | AWTPTTNEKLF
. | TRBV28 | ASSTGFLDEKLF
. | TRBV6-5 | ASSSDRYSNQPQH
TRBD2 | TRBV7-6 | ASSASGGGDTQY
. | TRBV13 | ASSLLEGREAL
. | TRBV5-1 | ASSLVVSEQTNEQY
. | TRBV30 | AWTPGGFAGNTIY
TRBD2 | TRBV11-3 | ASSLGPTSPPGELF
. | TRBV5-1 | ASSTSPGSYEETQY
. | TRBV7-3 | ASSPRGTAQETQY
. | TRBV28 | ASSSGTLNQPQH
TRBD1 | TRBV7-8 | ASSFGQGSNSPLH
. | TRBV9 | ASSVGTAANYGYT
. | TRBV4-1 | ASSQRSTGQTEQY
TRBD2 | TRBV18 | ASSPSDGGAGDTQY
TRBD2 | TRBV9 | ASSAGGRGVQETQY
TRBD1 | TRBV29-1 | SVDRGTEAF
TRBD2 | TRBV19 | ASTAGGGTGELF
. | TRBV10-3 | AIRSGQGGTGELF
. | TRBV2 | ASSVHGNTEAF
. | TRBV7-9 | ASSLGRHEQY
. | TRBV18 | ASSEGTGAREQY
. | TRBV6-6 | ASSPRLGGHEQY
TRBD1 | TRBV2 | ASGDRSYNEQF
TRBD2 | TRBV7-9 | ASSSGLAGLEQY
TRBD2 | TRBV12-5 | ASGLDGLASTDTQY
. | TRBV7-3 | ASSLRRGYEQY
. | TRBV5-1 | ASSNSGASYEQY
TRBD1 | TRBV6-1 | ASRGQTINSPLH
TRBD2 | TRBV13 | ASSPGLAGDTDTQY
TRBD1 | TRBV11-3 | ASSTRQGGYNEQF
TRBD1 | TRBV7-6 | ASSDEYRGNTEAF
TRBD2 | TRBV28 | ASSFKSGGRETQY
. | TRBV11-2 | ASSPGGGGPYEQY
. | TRBV16 | ASSQPGGNEKLF
. | TRBV5-4 | ASRFRLGGQGTDTQY
. | TRBV7-9 | ASSLVGPGQPQH
TRBD1 | TRBV5-1 | ASSRQGATFNYGYT
. | TRBV27 | ASSFRGLGNQPQH
. | TRBV27 | ASSLKYMNRGYT
TRBD1 | TRBV30 | AWSTGQGSEKLF
TRBD1 | TRBV7-9 | ASSPHPGQGNTGELF
. | TRBV19 | ASTTGVRNSPLH
. | TRBV7-6 | ASSNRGPQH
TRBD1 | TRBV4-2 | ASSQDTGVNSPLH
. | TRBV2 | ASRRLSGTDTQY
. | TRBV7-2 | ASTSWASHRELF
. | TRBV7-9 | ASSLGRGRNYGYT
TRBD1 | TRBV18 | ASSPYELTGQGVSEQY
TRBD1 | TRBV5-1 | ASSGTGFGSPLH
. | TRBV9 | ASSVAGDEQF
TRBD1 | TRBV7-2 | ASSLGQGFTEAF
TRBD1 | TRBV7-3 | ASTIRGRGLYEQY
. | TRBV27 | ASGTETNYGYT
. | TRBV7-3 | ASSATGTSNTGELF
TRBD1 | TRBV2 | ASSEAPLPRRGQGTGYT
. | TRBV6-1 | ATQRVATNEKLF